The clone carrying this T cell receptor (beta chain) was detected once. The data derive from a study of technical replicates of blood from several donors. V gave up 6 bases and J gave up 4 bases; unmatched junction bases: 11. From germline, CDR1 is SGHRS and CDR2 YFSETQ. The CDR3 length is 15 residues. Here immunoSEQ multiplex PCR was the method, and the copy in TCRdb shows in-frame clones only, minus some. The sample includes roughly 87,000 clones, about 94% of them seen just once. The receptor was isolated from a human donor in good health. The J gene is TRBJ2-5, the V gene TRBV5-1, with 8 positions matching TRBD2. The sequencing sample was made of T cells isolated from PBMCs. The CDR3 DNA is TGCGCCAGCAACTTCCCCACTAGCGGACCAGAGACCCAGTACTTC. Translated: CASNFPTSGPETQYF.